The clone carrying this T cell receptor beta chain was detected only a few times. This specimen comes from a study of blood T cell repertoires in COVID-19. Overall study: PBMCs, B-cell-depleted T cells, or T cells provided the cDNA or gDNA that made up the material.

Germline V gene sequence: CDR1 MNHNY, CDR2 SVGAGI (reference sequence). V trimming: 2 bases; J trimming: 0 bases; junction bases outside the gene matches: 3. The CDR3 extends over 16 amino acids. Method: immunoSEQ multiplex PCR; TCRdb's copy keeps in-frame clones and lacks some. Of just over 200,000 clones in the sample, around 82% were seen once. This TCR was sampled from a woman aged 70-85 years with acute or convalescent COVID-19. Sequencing used peripheral blood. The chain is built from TRBV6-6 and TRBJ2-3, with 9 bases matching TRBD1. The chain's CDR3 is CASSYDRGVSTDTQYF. In DNA form, the CDR3 reads TGTGCCAGCAGTTACGACAGGGGGGTTAGCACAGATACGCAGTATTTT.